The 30 T cell receptor beta chains listed next were all sequenced from one sample in a study of CD8 T cells in ankylosing spondylitis. TCRdb reprocessed the 5' RACE reads with MiXCR, giving one entry per CDR3 protein. The sample lists under 450,000 distinct CDR3 sequences, 20% to 25% seen once, with around 13% in the top ten. Input material: blood, either unsorted or a sorted T cell fraction (not recorded which). These receptors all come from a male donor with ankylosing spondylitis or in good health (not recorded which).

The chain employs TRBV27 and TRBJ2-7, with D possibly matching TRBD2 (6 bases). Germline CDR1 is MNHEY and CDR2 is SMNVEV (reference sequence). The CDR3 spans 15 residues. The V end was cut by 5 bases, the J end by 6 bases, with 20 bases between. CDR3 residues: CASSPMKEGIGEQYF. The CDR3 DNA sequence: TGTGCCAGCAGTCCCATGAAGGAGGGGATCGGCGAGCAGTACTTC.

This clonotype has just a few counts. The rearrangement links TRBV7-9 to TRBJ2-3; perhaps TRBD2 as D (6 bases). This CDR3 is 15 amino acids long. Trimming took off 5 bases at V and 2 bases at J, with 14 bases between the two ends. In germline, CDR1 is SEHNR, CDR2 FQNEAQ (reference sequence). CDR3 region: CASSHRDSYTDTQYF. DNA for the CDR3: TGTGCCAGCAGCCACCGGGACTCCTACACAGATACGCAGTATTTT. Drawing the rest from reference TRBV7-9 and TRBJ2-3, the complete variable domain is DTGVSQNPRHKITKRGQNVTFRCDPISEHNRLYWYRQTLGQGPEFLTYFQNEAQLEKSRLLSDRFSAERPKGSFSTLEIQRTEQGDSAMYLCASSHRDSYTDTQYFGPGTRLTVL.

The chain couples TRBV5-8 to TRBJ2-7, with D possibly TRBD1 on 6 matching bases. This CDR3 comprises 15 residues. Germline V lookup: CDR1 SGHTS, CDR2 YDEGEE. The V and J ends lost 0 bases and 2 bases respectively, with 12 bases between them. CDR3 DNA sequence: TGTGCCAGCAGCTTGGGGGGGCTGGAGACCTACGAGCAGTACTTC. This encodes CASSLGGLETYEQYF.

This clonotype showed up just a few times. The chain has TRBV28 and TRBJ2-1; D possibly corresponds to TRBD1 (7 bases). Per germline, CDR1 MDHEN and CDR2 SYDVKM. CDR3 length: 14 residues. V lost 8 bases and J 0 bases, leaving 11 bases between the germline ends. CDR3 coding DNA: TGTGCCAGCCAGGGGGGTGGCTCCTACAATGAGCAGTTCTTC. Residues: CASQGGGSYNEQFF.

This clonotype turned up a few times. V gene TRBV5-6 combines with J gene TRBJ1-1; D is ambiguous. The CDR3 is 14 amino acids. V shed 0 bases and J shed 1 base, with 7 bases lying between them. CDR1 is SGHDT and CDR2 is YYEEEE in the germline V gene. The CDR3, as DNA: TGTGCCAGCAGCTTGGTACGCTCGAACACTGAAGCTTTCTTT. It is translated as CASSLVRSNTEAFF.

This clonotype was observed a few times. The gene calls are TRBV29-1 and TRBJ1-2; D gene unclear. CDR3 length equals 14 residues. Germline CDR1 reads SQVTM; CDR2 reads ANQGSEA. Trimming stripped 0 bases from V and 4 bases from J, with 12 bases between. This CDR3 is CSVEDERASYGYTF. The CDR3 DNA sequence: TGCAGCGTTGAAGATGAAAGGGCCTCCTATGGCTACACCTTC.

This chain connects TRBV9 to TRBJ2-4, with D possibly matching TRBD1 (5 bases). The length of the CDR3 is 14 residues. V was trimmed by 2 bases and J by 6 bases, leaving 12 bases between them. The germline CDR1 and CDR2 sequences are SGDLS and YYNGEE. This CDR3 is CASSVSHQGNIQYF. The DNA for the CDR3 is TGTGCCAGCAGCGTTTCTCATCAGGGAAACATTCAGTACTTC.

The chain recombines TRBV28 with TRBJ2-5; weak D call: TRBD1 (6 bases). Germline V gene data show CDR1 as MDHEN and CDR2 as SYDVKM. The V gene lost 7 bases and the J gene lost 5 bases, with 14 bases spanning the gap. The CDR3 runs to 13 residues. CDR3: CASKPTGPETQYF. The CDR3 DNA is TGTGCCAGCAAGCCCACAGGGCCGGAGACCCAGTACTTC.

V and J are TRBV29-1 and TRBJ2-7; no firm D call. This CDR3 has 12 amino acids. Germline V CDR1 and CDR2: SQVTM, ANQGSEA. The V gene lost 4 bases and the J gene lost 4 bases, with 11 bases spanning the gap. Here the CDR3 DNA reads TGCAGCGTTGTCGAAGAAGCTTACGAGCAGTACTTC. Amino acids: CSVVEEAYEQYF.

The chain recombines TRBV29-1 with TRBJ2-7; TRBD1 matches at 12 bases. In germline, CDR1 is SQVTM, CDR2 ANQGSEA. After removal of 0 bases from V and 4 bases from J, the junction contained 4 bases not matched to a gene. This CDR3 spans 15 amino acids. As DNA, the CDR3 is TGCAGCGTTGAAGACGGGACAGGGGGCCGATACGAGCAGTACTTC. This translates into CSVEDGTGGRYEQYF.

The chain combines TRBV24-1 with TRBJ2-7; D tentatively fits TRBD1 or TRBD2 (5 bases each). The CDR3 has 12 amino acids. Germline loops: CDR1 KGHDR, CDR2 SFDVKD. Trimming took off 2 bases at V and 6 bases at J, with 7 bases between the two ends. The CDR3 reads CATSDSGSEQYF. Here the CDR3 DNA reads TGTGCCACCAGTGATTCAGGGAGCGAGCAGTACTTC.

Regarding this clonotype: One end of the junction fails to match germline, which may point to a read error. V gene TRBV7-3 combines with J gene TRBJ2-2, with TRBD2 as a possible D gene (5 bases). The CDR3 contains 13 residues. Germline V gene data show CDR1 as SGHTA and CDR2 as FQGTGA. CDR3 region: CASQASHTGELFF. The CDR3 DNA follows: TGTGCCAGCCAGGCTAGCCACACAGGGGAGCTGTTTTTT.

The J gene is TRBJ2-7, the V gene TRBV30; no clear D. CDR1 and CDR2 from the germline V gene are GTSNPN and SVGIG (reference sequence). Trimming took off 2 bases at V and 1 base at J, with 9 bases between the two ends. This CDR3 region has 13 residues. In DNA form, the CDR3 reads TGTGCCTGGAGTTGGCAGACTTCCTACGAGCAGTACTTC. It translates to CAWSWQTSYEQYF.

This clonotype occurred a few times. The V and J genes are TRBV3-1 and TRBJ2-3; 12 bases match TRBD2. The V gene end was trimmed by 4 bases and the J gene end by 3 bases; junction bases not matched to a gene: 8. Germline V gene sequence: CDR1 LGHDT, CDR2 YNNKEL (reference sequence). The CDR3 runs 17 residues. The DNA for the CDR3 is TGTGCCAGCAGCCGAAACCTAGCGGGGGGGCCGACAGATACGCAGTATTTT. It translates to CASSRNLAGGPTDTQYF.

This clonotype was recorded a few times. This chain links TRBV12-3 or TRBV12-4 with TRBJ2-5, with 7 bases aligning to TRBD2. Trimming at V came to 5 bases and at J to 3 bases, leaving 6 bases not matched to a gene. The CDR3 totals 14 residues. The chain's CDR3 is CASSPVAGEETQYF. The CDR3, as DNA: TGTGCCAGCAGTCCCGTGGCGGGGGAAGAGACCCAGTACTTC.

This clonotype has a handful of counts. The chain employs TRBV20-1 and TRBJ2-7; D unresolved. CDR1 and CDR2 (germline): DFQATT, SNEGSKA (reference sequence). V was clipped by 3 bases and J by 3 bases, with 18 bases between them. This CDR3 comprises 15 residues. CDR3 amino acids: CSASPARIEVYEQYF. The CDR3 coding sequence is TGCAGTGCTAGCCCGGCCAGGATCGAGGTCTACGAGCAGTACTTC.

The rearrangement links TRBV4-1 to TRBJ2-2; 10 nucleotides match TRBD1. This CDR3 comprises 15 residues. Losses at the gene ends were 6 bases for V and 6 bases for J; bases not matched to a gene: 7. Germline loops: CDR1 MGHRA, CDR2 YSYEKL. The CDR3 spells CASRATGGFPGELFF. In DNA form, the CDR3 reads TGCGCCAGCAGGGCGACAGGGGGCTTCCCCGGGGAGCTGTTTTTT.

The CDR3 protein is CASSQEVFHGYTF. The DNA for the CDR3 is TGTGCCAGCAGCCAAGAGGTCTTCCATGGCTACACCTTC. The chain carries TRBV3-1 and TRBJ1-2, with unresolved D. The CDR3 contains 13 residues. V lost 0 bases to trimming and J lost 6 bases, with 8 bases between them. Germline loops: CDR1 LGHDT, CDR2 YNNKEL (reference sequence).

The chain uses TRBV20-1 and TRBJ1-2; 9 positions agree with TRBD1. The germline V gene has CDR1 DFQATT and CDR2 SNEGSKA (reference sequence). V trimming: 4 bases; J trimming: 8 bases; junction bases outside the gene matches: 8. The CDR3 loop spans 13 amino acids. CDR3 DNA: TGCAGTGCTACCGGGACAGGGACGGGGGGCTACACCTTC. Translating gives CSATGTGTGGYTF.

This clonotype was found a few times. The chain employs TRBV3-1 and TRBJ2-5; no firm D call. Germline V lookup: CDR1 LGHDT, CDR2 YNNKEL (reference sequence). The CDR3 covers 17 residues. The V gene lost 1 base and the J gene lost 0 bases, with 15 bases spanning the gap. CDR3 region: CASSQASGYADQETQYF. The DNA for the CDR3 is TGTGCCAGCAGCCAAGCGTCTGGCTATGCAGACCAAGAGACCCAGTACTTC.

This rearrangement joins TRBV2 to TRBJ2-7; a weak D match, TRBD1 (6 bases). The CDR3 is 14 residues long. V was cut by 1 base and J by 3 bases, with 10 bases left in between. Germline lookup yields CDR1 SNHLY and CDR2 FYNNEI. The CDR3 spells CASSEGPGVYEQYF. The CDR3 DNA follows: TGTGCCAGCAGTGAAGGCCCAGGGGTCTACGAGCAGTACTTC.

This chain uses TRBV21-1 with TRBJ2-7; the table's D gene call, TRBD1, was not cross checked with the DNA. TRBV21-1 corresponds to a pseudogene. This CDR3 is built from 13 residues. The CDR3 protein is CASSKCPGGEQYF. The DNA of the CDR3 is TGTGCCAGCAGCAAATGTCCCGGCGGCGAGCAGTACTTC.

This clonotype was observed a few times. The gene calls are TRBV20-1 and TRBJ2-5; TRBD1 agrees at 7 bases. V trimming: 0 bases; J trimming: 1 base; junction bases outside the gene matches: 5. The CDR3 totals 15 residues. Germline V gene data show CDR1 as DFQATT and CDR2 as SNEGSKA (reference sequence). In DNA form, the CDR3 reads TGCAGTGCTAGAGATCTAGGGACAGCCCAAGAGACCCAGTACTTC. Encoded protein: CSARDLGTAQETQYF.

This clonotype was picked up a small number of times. This chain connects TRBV24-1 to TRBJ2-3; 7 nucleotides match TRBD1. The CDR3 is made up of 15 amino acids. J lost 4 bases, V lost 4 bases, and 7 bases had no gene match. From germline, CDR1 is KGHDR and CDR2 SFDVKD. Here the CDR3 DNA reads TGTGCCACCAGTGAACAGGGGATTGTGGCAGATACGCAGTATTTT. This codes for CATSEQGIVADTQYF.

This clonotype was counted a few times. This chain uses TRBV3-1 with TRBJ2-3; D not resolved. V dropped 0 bases and J dropped 2 bases, with 9 bases sitting between them. CDR1 and CDR2 (germline): LGHDT, YNNKEL (reference sequence). The CDR3 is 15 amino acids. The CDR3 coding sequence is TGTGCCAGCAGCCAAGATGGACGTCCCACAGATACGCAGTATTTT. It yields the protein CASSQDGRPTDTQYF.

In this sample, this clonotype turned up a few times. The chain employs TRBV10-1 and TRBJ2-1; tentative D call: TRBD1 (5 bases). CDR3 length: 13 residues. Germline values: CDR1 WNHNN, CDR2 SYGVQD (reference sequence). Trimming cost V 5 bases and J 9 bases, with 14 bases left between them. The CDR3 protein is CASSPVSGPEQFF. The CDR3 region has the DNA TGCGCCAGCAGTCCCGTGTCAGGGCCTGAGCAGTTCTTC.

This clonotype was picked up a small number of times. The chain combines TRBV7-9 with TRBJ2-7; no clear D gene. From germline, CDR1 is SEHNR and CDR2 FQNEAQ (reference sequence). The CDR3 is made up of 14 amino acids. Trimming shortened V by 1 base and J by 3 bases, and 10 bases separated the two germline ends. The DNA for the CDR3 is TGTGCCAGCAGCTTAGGGCAGGAAGTCTACGAGCAGTACTTC. This sequence encodes CASSLGQEVYEQYF.

This clonotype turned up a few times. V usage is TRBV4-2 and J usage is TRBJ2-7, with 7 bases that match TRBD2. Looked up from germline, CDR1 is LGHNA and CDR2 is YNFKEQ. CDR3 length equals 19 residues. The V segment lost 4 bases and the J segment 7 bases; nucleotides outside the gene matches: 25. The chain's CDR3 is CASSPRTVGGEEDPREQYF. As DNA, the CDR3 is TGTGCCAGCAGCCCAAGAACGGTGGGAGGGGAGGAAGACCCTAGGGAGCAGTACTTC.

This clonotype was counted a few times. The rearrangement links TRBV28 to TRBJ2-1, with D tentatively TRBD1 (5 bases). V lost 7 bases, J lost 1 base, and 14 bases lay in between. This CDR3 region has 15 residues. Germline lookup yields CDR1 MDHEN and CDR2 SYDVKM. As DNA, the CDR3 is TGTGCCAGCACCCCGACAGCCTATTCCTACAATGAGCAGTTCTTC. This sequence encodes CASTPTAYSYNEQFF.

This chain joins TRBV6-5 and TRBJ2-2, with D hard to call. The V and J ends lost 4 bases and 3 bases respectively, with 9 bases between them. CDR1 is MNHEY and CDR2 is SVGAGI in the germline V gene. The CDR3 contains 14 residues. The CDR3 region is CASSSVGYTGELFF. The CDR3 DNA is TGTGCCAGCAGTTCGGTCGGGTACACCGGGGAGCTGTTTTTT.